One sample yielded the 10 T cell receptor beta chains listed below, sequenced in a study of graft-versus-host responses after intestinal transplantation. Libraries were prepared by immunoSEQ multiplex PCR; TCRdb keeps only in-frame clonotypes and omits some of them. This sample has under 20,000 clones, with about 89% found just once. The material was bone marrow, obtained approximately 120 days after transplant. The receptors here all came from a human patient who received an intestinal transplant, so some T cells may come from the graft donor.

The rearrangement uses TRBV5-1 and TRBJ1-1; D is unclear. Deletions cut 4 bases from V and 7 bases from J, with 17 bases between. The CDR3 loop spans 14 amino acids. Germline V gene lookup returns CDR1 SGHRS and CDR2 YFSETQ. The DNA of the CDR3 is TGCGCCAGCAGCCCAAAGAGGACTGAGCTTGAAGCTTTCTTT. Its protein product is CASSPKRTELEAFF.

The V and J genes are TRBV4-1 and TRBJ1-1; TRBD1 is a possible D gene (6 bases). V was cut by 6 bases and J by 0 bases, with 20 bases left in between. CDR1 is MGHRA, CDR2 YSYEKL, per germline. This CDR3 has 17 amino acids. The CDR3 region has the DNA TGCGCCAGCAGGTCCAAAGGGGGGAGCGGGATGAACACTGAAGCTTTCTTT. It encodes CASRSKGGSGMNTEAFF.

The rearrangement joins TRBV19 to TRBJ1-1; tentatively, D is TRBD1 (6 bases). Germline V gene data show CDR1 as LNHDA and CDR2 as SQIVND (reference sequence). V was clipped by 7 bases and J by 6 bases, with 18 bases between them. The CDR3 contains 14 residues. CDR3 nucleotide sequence: TGTGCCAGTATGAGGGGGGGGTCCGGCGCTGAAGCTTTCTTT. Protein sequence: CASMRGGSGAEAFF.

This clone was counted only a few times. This chain links TRBV21-1 with TRBJ2-6; the D segment call TRBD1 is taken from the table without a DNA check. TRBV21-1 is flagged as a pseudogene. The CDR3 runs to 15 residues. For the CDR3, the DNA is TGTGCCAGCAGCAAAGGACAGGGGGGGGCCAACGTCCTGACTTTC. This gives the protein CASSKGQGGANVLTF.

The table lists this clone with a few counts. The rearrangement uses TRBV27 and TRBJ1-3; no clear D. V dropped 3 bases and J dropped 2 bases, with 17 bases sitting between them. The CDR3 totals 17 residues. From germline, CDR1 is MNHEY and CDR2 SMNVEV (reference sequence). The CDR3 loop reads CASSFYPRREPGNTIYF. The CDR3 DNA reads as TGTGCCAGCAGTTTTTACCCCCGACGGGAACCTGGAAACACCATATATTTT.

The chain joins TRBV15 to TRBJ2-1; D is unclear. V lost 8 bases and J lost 5, with 10 bases in between. CDR3 length: 12 residues. Looked up from germline, CDR1 is LNHNV and CDR2 is YYDKDF (reference sequence). CDR3 nucleotide sequence: TGTGCCACCGCTAACCGTCACAATGAGCAGTTCTTC. Amino acids: CATANRHNEQFF. Full variable domain (remainder filled in from reference TRBV15 and TRBJ2-1): DAMVIQNPRYQVTQFGKPVTLSCSQTLNHNVMYWYQQKSSQAPKLLFHYYDKDFNNEADTPDNFQSRRPNTSFCFLDIRSPGLGDTAMYLCATANRHNEQFFGPGTRLTVL.

This clone was recorded only once. This sequence joins TRBV28 and TRBJ1-5; 9 nucleotides align to TRBD1. Germline-derived CDR1 and CDR2 are MDHEN and SYDVKM. Trimming at V came to 7 bases and at J to 9 bases, leaving 13 bases not matched to a gene. The CDR3 is 15 residues long. CDR3 protein: CASNTGQGVARPQHF. The CDR3 coding sequence is TGTGCCAGCAATACGGGACAGGGAGTGGCAAGGCCCCAGCATTTT.

J is TRBJ2-1 and V is TRBV6-5; D ambiguous. The V end was cut by 9 bases, the J end by 8 bases, with 17 bases between. Germline V CDR1 and CDR2: MNHEY, SVGAGI. This CDR3 spans 13 amino acids. CDR3 loop: CASSSYESDEQFF. CDR3 bases: TGTGCCAGTAGTAGTTATGAATCCGATGAGCAGTTCTTC.

The chain carries TRBV21-1 and TRBJ2-5; the listed D gene, TRBD2, was not tested against the DNA. TRBV21-1 is a pseudogene. This CDR3 has 12 amino acids. CDR3 sequence: CASSQALETQYF. The CDR3 nucleotides are TGTGCCAGCAGCCAAGCCTTGGAGACCCAGTACTTC.

The chain recombines TRBV4-1 with TRBJ2-4, with 8 bases fitting TRBD2. Germline V gives CDR1 MGHRA, CDR2 YSYEKL. J was trimmed by 0 bases and V by 4 bases; bases with no gene match: 2. This CDR3 has 15 amino acids. This CDR3 reads CASSLSGRAKNIQYF. The CDR3, as DNA: TGCGCCAGCAGCCTGAGCGGGAGAGCCAAAAACATTCAGTACTTC.